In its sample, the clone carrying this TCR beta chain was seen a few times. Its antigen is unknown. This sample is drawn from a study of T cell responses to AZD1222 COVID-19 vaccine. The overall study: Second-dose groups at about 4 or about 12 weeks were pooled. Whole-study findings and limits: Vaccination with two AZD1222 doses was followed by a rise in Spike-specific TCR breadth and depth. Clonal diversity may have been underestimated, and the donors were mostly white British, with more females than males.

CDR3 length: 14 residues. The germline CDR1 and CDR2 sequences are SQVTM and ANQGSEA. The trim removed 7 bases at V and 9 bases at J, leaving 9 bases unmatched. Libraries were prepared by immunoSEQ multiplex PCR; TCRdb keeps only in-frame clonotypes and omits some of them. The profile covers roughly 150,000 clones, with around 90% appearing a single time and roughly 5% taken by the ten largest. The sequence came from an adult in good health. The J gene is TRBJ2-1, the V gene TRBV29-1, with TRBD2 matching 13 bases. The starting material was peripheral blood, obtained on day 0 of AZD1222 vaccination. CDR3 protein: CSARTSGSWGEQFF. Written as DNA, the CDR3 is TGCAGCGCCAGGACTAGCGGGAGCTGGGGTGAGCAGTTCTTC.